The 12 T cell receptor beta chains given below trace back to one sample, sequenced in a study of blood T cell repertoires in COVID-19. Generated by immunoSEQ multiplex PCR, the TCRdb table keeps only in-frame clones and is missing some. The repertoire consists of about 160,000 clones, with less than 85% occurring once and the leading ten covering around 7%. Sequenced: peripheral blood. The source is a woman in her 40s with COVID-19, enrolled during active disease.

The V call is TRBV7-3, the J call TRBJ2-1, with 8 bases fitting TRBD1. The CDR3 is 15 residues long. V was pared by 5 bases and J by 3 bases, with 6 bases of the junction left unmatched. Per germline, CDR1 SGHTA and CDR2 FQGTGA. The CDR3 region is CASSLDRGIYNEQFF. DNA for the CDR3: TGTGCCAGCAGCCTCGACAGGGGCATCTACAATGAGCAGTTCTTC.

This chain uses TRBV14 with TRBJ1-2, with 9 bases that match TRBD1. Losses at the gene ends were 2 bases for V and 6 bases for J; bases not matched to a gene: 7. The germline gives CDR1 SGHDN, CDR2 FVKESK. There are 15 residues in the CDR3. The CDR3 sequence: CASSQTGQGPHGYTF. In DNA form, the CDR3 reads TGTGCCAGCAGCCAAACGGGACAGGGCCCCCATGGCTACACCTTC.

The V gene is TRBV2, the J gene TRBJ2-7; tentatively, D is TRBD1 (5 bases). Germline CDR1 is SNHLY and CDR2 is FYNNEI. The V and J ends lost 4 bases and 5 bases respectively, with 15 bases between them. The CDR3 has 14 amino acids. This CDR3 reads CASSAQGRADEQYV. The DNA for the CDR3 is TGTGCCAGCAGTGCTCAGGGTAGGGCGGACGAGCAGTACGTC.

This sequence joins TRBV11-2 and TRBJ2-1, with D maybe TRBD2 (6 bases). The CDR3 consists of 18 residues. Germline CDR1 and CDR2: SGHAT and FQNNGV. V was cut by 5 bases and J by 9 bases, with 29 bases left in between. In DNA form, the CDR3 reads TGTGCCAGCAGCCCCTTTGTCCCGAAGGGAGGACCTGGGGGTGAGCAGTTCTTC. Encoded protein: CASSPFVPKGGPGGEQFF.

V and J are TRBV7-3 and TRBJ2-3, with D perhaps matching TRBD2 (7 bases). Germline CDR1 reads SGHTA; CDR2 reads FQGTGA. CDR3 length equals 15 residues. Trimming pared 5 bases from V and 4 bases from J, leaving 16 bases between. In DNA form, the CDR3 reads TGTGCCAGCAGCCGCCAAGGGGGAGGGGCAGATACGCAGTATTTT. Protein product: CASSRQGGGADTQYF.

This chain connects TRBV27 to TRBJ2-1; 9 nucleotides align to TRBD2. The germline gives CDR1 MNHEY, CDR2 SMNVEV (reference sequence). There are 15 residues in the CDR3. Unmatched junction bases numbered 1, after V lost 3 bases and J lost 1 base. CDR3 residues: CASSLAGGSYNEQFF. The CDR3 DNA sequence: TGTGCCAGCAGTTTGGCGGGAGGGTCCTACAATGAGCAGTTCTTC.

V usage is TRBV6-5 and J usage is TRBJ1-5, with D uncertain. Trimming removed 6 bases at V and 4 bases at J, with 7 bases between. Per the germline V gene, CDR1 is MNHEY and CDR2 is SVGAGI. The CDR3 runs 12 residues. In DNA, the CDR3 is TGTGCCAGCAGCGAGAGGAATCAGCCCCAGCATTTT. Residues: CASSERNQPQHF.

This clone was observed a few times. CDR3 sequence (DNA): TGTGCCAGCAGTGTTCGGCAGGTCTCCTACAATGAGCAGTTCTTC. It codes for CASSVRQVSYNEQFF. The gene calls are TRBV2 and TRBJ2-1, with unresolved D. CDR3 size: 15 residues. CDR1 and CDR2 (germline): SNHLY, FYNNEI. Trimming cost V 4 bases and J 0 bases, with 10 bases left between them.

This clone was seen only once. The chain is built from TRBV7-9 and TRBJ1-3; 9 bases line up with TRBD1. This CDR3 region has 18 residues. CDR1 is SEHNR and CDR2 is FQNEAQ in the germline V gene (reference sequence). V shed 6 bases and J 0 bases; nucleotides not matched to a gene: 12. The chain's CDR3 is CASRTGQGSLRSGNTIYF. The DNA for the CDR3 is TGTGCCAGCAGGACGGGACAGGGTAGCCTCCGCTCTGGAAACACCATATATTTT.

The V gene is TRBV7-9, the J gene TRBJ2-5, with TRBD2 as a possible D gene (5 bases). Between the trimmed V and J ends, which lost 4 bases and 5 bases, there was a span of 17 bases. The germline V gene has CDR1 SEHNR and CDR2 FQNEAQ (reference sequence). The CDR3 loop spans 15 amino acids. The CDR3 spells CASSSSVSGGETQYF. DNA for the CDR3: TGTGCCAGCAGCTCCTCGGTCTCCGGCGGGGAGACCCAGTACTTC.

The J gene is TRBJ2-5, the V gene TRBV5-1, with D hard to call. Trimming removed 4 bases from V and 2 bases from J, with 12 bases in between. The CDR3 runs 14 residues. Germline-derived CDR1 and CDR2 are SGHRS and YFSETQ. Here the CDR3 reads CASSTGEVQETQYF. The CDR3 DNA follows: TGCGCCAGCAGCACCGGAGAGGTTCAAGAGACCCAGTACTTC. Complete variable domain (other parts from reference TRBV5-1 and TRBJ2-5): KAGVTQTPRYLIKTRGQQVTLSCSPISGHRSVSWYQQTPGQGLQFLFEYFSETQRNKGNFPGRFSGRQFSNSRSEMNVSTLELGDSALYLCASSTGEVQETQYFGPGTRLLVL.

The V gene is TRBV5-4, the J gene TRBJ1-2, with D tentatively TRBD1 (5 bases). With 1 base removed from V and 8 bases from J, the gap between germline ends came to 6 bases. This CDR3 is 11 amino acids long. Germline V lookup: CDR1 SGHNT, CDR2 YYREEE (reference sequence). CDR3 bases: TGTGCCAGCAGCTTGAGGGGAGGCTACACCTTC. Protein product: CASSLRGGYTF.